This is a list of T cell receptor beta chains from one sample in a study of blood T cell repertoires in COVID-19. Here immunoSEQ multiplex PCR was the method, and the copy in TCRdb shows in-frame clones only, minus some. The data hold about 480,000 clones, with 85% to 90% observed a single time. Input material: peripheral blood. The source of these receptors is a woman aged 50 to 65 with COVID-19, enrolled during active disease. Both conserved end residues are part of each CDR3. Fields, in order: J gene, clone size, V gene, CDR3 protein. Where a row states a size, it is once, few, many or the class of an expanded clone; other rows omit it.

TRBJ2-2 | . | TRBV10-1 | CASSEPGQAGTGELFF
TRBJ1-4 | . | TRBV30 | CAWSSGQATEKLFF
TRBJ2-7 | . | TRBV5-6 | CASSSGLVSYEQYF
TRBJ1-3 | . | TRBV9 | CASSVDARDTIYF
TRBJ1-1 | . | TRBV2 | CASTAGTTTEAFF
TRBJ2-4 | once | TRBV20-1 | CSGVIENIQYF
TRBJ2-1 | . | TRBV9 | CASSAWSTSGGKFF
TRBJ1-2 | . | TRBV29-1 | CITADPTGGVFGYTF
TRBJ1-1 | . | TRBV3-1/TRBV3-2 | CASSQSQYQGDTEAFF
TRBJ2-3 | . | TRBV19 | CASRDRDLTDTQYF
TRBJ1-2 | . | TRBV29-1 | CSVEDEGRIYGYTF
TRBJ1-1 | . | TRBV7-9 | CASSLGGDPRGTEAFF